The 17 T cell receptor beta chains in this list originate from one sample, sequenced in a study of graft-versus-host responses after intestinal transplantation. These TCRs' antigens remain unknown. Clones were sequenced by immunoSEQ multiplex PCR, and TCRdb holds only the in-frame ones, with some missing. The table has approximately 71,000 clones, roughly 90% seen once. The input for sequencing was unstimulated CD8+ T cells sorted from spleen or lymph node cells, taken before intestinal transplant. The source of these receptors is a human donor who received an intestinal transplant.

The V gene is TRBV27, the J gene TRBJ2-7, with D unresolved. This CDR3 has 14 residues. CDR1 and CDR2 from the germline V gene are MNHEY and SMNVEV (reference sequence). V was pared by 5 bases and J by 0 bases, with 11 bases between. CDR3 sequence: CASSPRLYSYEQYF. The CDR3 coding sequence is TGTGCCAGCAGTCCAAGACTGTACTCCTACGAGCAGTACTTC.

V is TRBV7-8 and J is TRBJ2-7; weak D call: TRBD1 (5 bases). The length of the CDR3 is 17 residues. V shed 2 bases and J shed 4 bases, with 21 bases lying between them. Per germline, CDR1 SGHVS and CDR2 FQNEAQ. The DNA for the CDR3 is TGTGCCAGCAGCTTACCCCGTGGGGCGCCGGATGGGTACGAGCAGTACTTC. Protein: CASSLPRGAPDGYEQYF.

This chain uses TRBV29-1 with TRBJ2-1; the match to TRBD2 covers 10 bases. Looked up from germline, CDR1 is SQVTM and CDR2 is ANQGSEA. The CDR3 spans 14 residues. The V segment lost 6 bases and the J segment 2 bases; nucleotides outside the gene matches: 4. The CDR3 sequence is CSVDSGRAYNEQFF. The CDR3 bases are TGCAGCGTGGACAGCGGGAGGGCCTACAATGAGCAGTTCTTC.

This clone came up once. V is TRBV27 and J is TRBJ1-4; 7 positions match TRBD1. Germline V gene lookup returns CDR1 MNHEY and CDR2 SMNVEV (reference sequence). The CDR3 spans 15 residues. The trim removed 5 bases at V and 6 bases at J, leaving 9 bases unmatched. The DNA for the CDR3 is TGTGCCAGCAGTCTACAGGGGTCTAACCATGAAAAACTGTTTTTT. Translation gives CASSLQGSNHEKLFF.

This clone was counted a single time. The rearrangement uses TRBV10-2 and TRBJ2-7; D might be TRBD1 (5 bases). Per germline, CDR1 WSHSY and CDR2 SAAADI. The V and J ends lost 6 bases and 6 bases respectively, with 9 bases between them. CDR3 length: 11 residues. Here the CDR3 reads CASRTVSEQYF. The CDR3 DNA is TGCGCCAGCAGGACAGTCAGCGAGCAGTACTTC.

The chain couples TRBV13 to TRBJ1-1; D remains ambiguous. CDR1 is PRHDT, CDR2 FYEKMQ, per germline (reference sequence). CDR3 length: 13 amino acids. Trimming shortened V by 0 bases and J by 4 bases, and 6 bases separated the two germline ends. The CDR3 loop is CASSLGGGTEAFF. In DNA, the CDR3 is TGTGCCAGCAGCTTAGGAGGAGGCACTGAAGCTTTCTTT.

This clone has a handful of counts. This sequence joins TRBV7-9 and TRBJ1-2; 10 bases are shared with TRBD1. This CDR3 spans 17 amino acids. Germline V lookup: CDR1 SEHNR, CDR2 FQNEAQ (reference sequence). The J segment lost 4 bases and the V segment lost 2 bases, leaving 10 bases of the junction unmatched. In DNA form, the CDR3 reads TGTGCCAGCAGCTTAATAAAACGGGACAGGGGTTCCTATGGCTACACCTTC. This translates into CASSLIKRDRGSYGYTF.

The V and J genes are TRBV4-1 and TRBJ1-5; D may be TRBD1 (6 bases). Germline values: CDR1 MGHRA, CDR2 YSYEKL. The V and J ends lost 1 base and 4 bases respectively, with 23 bases between them. This CDR3 is built from 19 residues. The CDR3 sequence: CASSQVLSRREGGNQPQHF. CDR3 sequence (DNA): TGCGCCAGCAGCCAAGTCCTTTCTCGTCGAGAAGGGGGAAATCAGCCCCAGCATTTT.

The rearrangement joins TRBV27 to TRBJ2-1, with a tentative D call TRBD2 (6 bases). V lost 6 bases, J lost 2 bases, and 11 bases lay in between. CDR3 length equals 14 residues. Germline V CDR1 and CDR2: MNHEY, SMNVEV (reference sequence). The CDR3 sequence is CASSSGTPYNEQFF. DNA for the CDR3: TGTGCCAGCAGCTCCGGGACTCCCTACAATGAGCAGTTCTTC.

This clone was detected once. The V call is TRBV19, the J call TRBJ2-7; a possible D gene is TRBD2 (6 bases). The germline V gene has CDR1 LNHDA and CDR2 SQIVND (reference sequence). The length of the CDR3 is 16 residues. V lost 5 bases and J lost 2, with 19 bases in between. DNA of the CDR3: TGTGCCAGTAGTCGATCAAGGGACTCTCCAACCTACGAGCAGTACTTC. Translation gives CASSRSRDSPTYEQYF.

This clone was detected a few times. This chain uses TRBV19 with TRBJ2-7; 8 bases agree with TRBD2. The CDR3 runs 13 residues. Unmatched junction bases numbered 3, after V lost 5 bases and J lost 3 bases. Germline CDR1 is LNHDA and CDR2 is SQIVND (reference sequence). CDR3 bases: TGTGCCAGTAGTTACGGGAGGGACTACGAGCAGTACTTC. Amino acids: CASSYGRDYEQYF.

This clone has just one count. This rearrangement joins TRBV11-2 to TRBJ1-5, with D possibly TRBD1 on 5 matching bases. Germline V gene lookup returns CDR1 SGHAT and CDR2 FQNNGV. Trimming took 4 bases from V and 2 from J, leaving 9 bases between them. The CDR3 runs to 14 residues. The CDR3 sequence: CASSSGFGNQPQHF. The DNA for the CDR3 is TGTGCCAGCAGCTCAGGGTTCGGCAATCAGCCCCAGCATTTT.

This chain uses TRBV4-1 with TRBJ1-4; D is undetermined. V was shortened by 5 bases and J by 8 bases, with 18 bases between the two germline ends. CDR3 length equals 15 residues. Germline lookup yields CDR1 MGHRA and CDR2 YSYEKL. CDR3 DNA sequence: TGCGCCAGCAGCGTTCGAGTTTCGCTTCGGGAAAAACTGTTTTTT. This gives the protein CASSVRVSLREKLFF.

The chain employs TRBV5-4 and TRBJ2-3; 7 bases agree with TRBD2. The junction had 10 bases not matched to a gene; V was cut back by 4 bases and J by 5 bases. The CDR3 runs 15 residues. Per germline, CDR1 SGHNT and CDR2 YYREEE (reference sequence). CDR3 sequence: CASSPTSPPRDTQYF. CDR3 nucleotides: TGTGCCAGCAGCCCGACTAGCCCCCCCCGAGATACGCAGTATTTT.

The table lists this clone with a count of one. In DNA, the CDR3 is TGCGCCAGCAGCCAAGTGTTGGGGCCTTCGTACGAGCAGTACTTC. As protein: CASSQVLGPSYEQYF. The chain is built from TRBV4-1 and TRBJ2-7; perhaps TRBD1 as D (5 bases). Germline-derived CDR1 and CDR2 are MGHRA and YSYEKL. V lost 1 base to trimming and J lost 4 bases, with 14 bases between them. This CDR3 has 15 residues.

The chain combines TRBV4-1 with TRBJ1-4; 9 bases match TRBD1. Trimming removed 0 bases from V and 8 bases from J; junction bases left unmatched: 7. This CDR3 is 16 amino acids long. CDR1 and CDR2 (germline): MGHRA, YSYEKL. The CDR3, as DNA: TGCGCCAGCAGCCAAGAATCCGGACAGGGGAGAGAAAAACTGTTTTTT. Amino acid sequence: CASSQESGQGREKLFF.

The V and J genes are TRBV5-1 and TRBJ1-1, with 9 bases identical to TRBD1. The CDR3 has 16 amino acids. Germline V gives CDR1 SGHRS, CDR2 YFSETQ. Trimming took 1 base from V and 0 from J; bases not matched to a gene: 4. CDR3 residues: CASSLSTGGMNTEAFF. In DNA form, the CDR3 reads TGCGCCAGCAGCTTGTCGACAGGGGGTATGAACACTGAAGCTTTCTTT.